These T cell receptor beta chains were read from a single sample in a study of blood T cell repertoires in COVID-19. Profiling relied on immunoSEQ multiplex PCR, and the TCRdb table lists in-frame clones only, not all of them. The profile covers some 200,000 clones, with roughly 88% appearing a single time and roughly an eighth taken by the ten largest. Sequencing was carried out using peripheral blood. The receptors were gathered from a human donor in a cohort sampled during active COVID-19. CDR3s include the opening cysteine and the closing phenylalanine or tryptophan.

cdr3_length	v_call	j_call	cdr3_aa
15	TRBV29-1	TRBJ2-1	CSVGPGTSSYNEQFF
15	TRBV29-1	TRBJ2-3	CSVAGLRDGSDTQYF
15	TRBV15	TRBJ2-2	CATSLGGFNTGELFF
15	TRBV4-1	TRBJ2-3	CASSQAPAGPDTQYF
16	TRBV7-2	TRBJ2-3	CASSPRLAGVADTQYF
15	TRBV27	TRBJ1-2	CASSTTGRSNYGYTF
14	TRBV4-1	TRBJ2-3	CASSHPRGVDTQYF
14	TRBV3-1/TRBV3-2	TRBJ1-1	CASSQKAAVTEAFF
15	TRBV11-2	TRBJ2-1	CASSLDKGGWNEQFF
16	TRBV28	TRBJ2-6	CASSFVDSSGANVLTF
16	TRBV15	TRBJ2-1	CATSERLASSYNEQFF
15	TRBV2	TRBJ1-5	CASSEPDRKNQPQHF
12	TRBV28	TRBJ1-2	CASSDTGTAFVF
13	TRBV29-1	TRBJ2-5	CSVDGQNQETQYF
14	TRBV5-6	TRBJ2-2	CASSIYRGAGELFF
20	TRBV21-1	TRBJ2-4	CASSKPRQGGLVKPKNIQYF
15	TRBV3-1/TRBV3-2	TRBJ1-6	CASSQVGGQNSPLHF
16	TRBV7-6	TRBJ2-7	CASSLQAYLTTDKQYF
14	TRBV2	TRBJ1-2	CASSPTGGVHGYTF
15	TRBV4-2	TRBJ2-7	CASSLGGGSPGGQYF
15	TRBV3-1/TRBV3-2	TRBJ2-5	CASSQAGGVQETQYF
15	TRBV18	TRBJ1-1	CASSSDNIPNTEAFF
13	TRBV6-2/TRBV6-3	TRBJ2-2	CASSYTVTGELFF
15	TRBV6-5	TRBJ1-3	CASSSDRFSGNTIYF
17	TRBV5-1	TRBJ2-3	CASSSKPAGPPTDTQYF
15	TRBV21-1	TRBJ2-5	CASSKENRDGETQYF
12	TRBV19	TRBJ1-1	CASSLGGGAAFF
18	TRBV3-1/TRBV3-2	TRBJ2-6	CASSQGPAGHSGANVLTF
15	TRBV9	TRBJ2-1	CASSPRTSVYNEQFF
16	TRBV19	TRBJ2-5	CASSGPGTGLQETQYF
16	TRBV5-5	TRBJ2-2	CASSSVAGRNTGELFF
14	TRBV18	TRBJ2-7	CASSPRQDFGEQYF